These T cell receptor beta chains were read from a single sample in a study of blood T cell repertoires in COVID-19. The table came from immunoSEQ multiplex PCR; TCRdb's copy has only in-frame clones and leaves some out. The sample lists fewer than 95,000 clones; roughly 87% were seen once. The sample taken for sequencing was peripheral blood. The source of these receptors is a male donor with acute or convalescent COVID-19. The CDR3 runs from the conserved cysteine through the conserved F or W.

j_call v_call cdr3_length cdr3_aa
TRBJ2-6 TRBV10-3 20 CAISESGQGSASSGANVLTF
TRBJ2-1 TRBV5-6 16 CASSSGQGATHVEQFF
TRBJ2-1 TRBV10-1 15 CASFSLAGGRNEQFF
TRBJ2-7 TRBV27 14 CASSLSHSTYEQYF
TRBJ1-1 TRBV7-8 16 CASSLGPGGSNTEAFF
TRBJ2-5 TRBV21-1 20 CASSKSKQDRGRPELETQYF
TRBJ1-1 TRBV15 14 CATSRGSLNTEAFF
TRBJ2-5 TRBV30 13 CAWSDRGRQTQYF
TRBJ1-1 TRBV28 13 CASRPTGGTEAFF
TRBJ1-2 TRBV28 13 CASSLPGHYGYTF
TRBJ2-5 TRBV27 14 CASSPWDSKETQYF
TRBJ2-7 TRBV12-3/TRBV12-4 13 CASSFEGVHEQYF
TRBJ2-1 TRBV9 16 CASSPNLPVFYNEQFF
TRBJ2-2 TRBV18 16 CASSPPEGRHTGELFF
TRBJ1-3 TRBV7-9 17 CASSLGHANPSANTIYF
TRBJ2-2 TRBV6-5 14 CASSYGGRPGELFF
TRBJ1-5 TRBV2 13 CASSVRGNQPQHF
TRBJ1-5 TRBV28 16 CASSLPGRAGNQPQHF
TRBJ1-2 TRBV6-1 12 CASSDASYGYTF
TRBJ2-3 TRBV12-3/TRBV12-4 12 CASSSTADTQYF
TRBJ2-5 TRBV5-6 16 CASSSGQRTFQETQYF
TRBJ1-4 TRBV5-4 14 CASSLNNYNEKLFF
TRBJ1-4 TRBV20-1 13 CSASDRGSEKLFF
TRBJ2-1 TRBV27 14 CASRGLISYNEQFF
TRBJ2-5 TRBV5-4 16 CASSRGGLAGEETQYF
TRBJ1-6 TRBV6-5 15 CASSTRQGVGSPLHF
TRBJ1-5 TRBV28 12 CASLTRLEAQHF
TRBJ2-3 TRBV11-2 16 CASSLIGTSAQDTQYF
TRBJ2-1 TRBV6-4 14 CASSSGGRRNEQFF
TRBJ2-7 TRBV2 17 CASSEAVRQVSSYEQYF
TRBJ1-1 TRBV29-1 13 CSVEDRGNTEAFF
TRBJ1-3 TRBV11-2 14 CASSPGGWGNTIYF
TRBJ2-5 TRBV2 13 CASRAAGKETQYF
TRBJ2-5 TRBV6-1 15 CASSKAAGTEETQYF
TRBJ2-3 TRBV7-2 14 CASSLDGRTDTQYF
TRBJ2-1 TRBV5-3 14 CARSYTDRDNEQFF
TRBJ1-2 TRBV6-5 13 CASSTGGNYGYTF
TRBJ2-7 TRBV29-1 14 CSVTPGQGKNEQYF
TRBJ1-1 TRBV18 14 CASSSDRGDTEAFF